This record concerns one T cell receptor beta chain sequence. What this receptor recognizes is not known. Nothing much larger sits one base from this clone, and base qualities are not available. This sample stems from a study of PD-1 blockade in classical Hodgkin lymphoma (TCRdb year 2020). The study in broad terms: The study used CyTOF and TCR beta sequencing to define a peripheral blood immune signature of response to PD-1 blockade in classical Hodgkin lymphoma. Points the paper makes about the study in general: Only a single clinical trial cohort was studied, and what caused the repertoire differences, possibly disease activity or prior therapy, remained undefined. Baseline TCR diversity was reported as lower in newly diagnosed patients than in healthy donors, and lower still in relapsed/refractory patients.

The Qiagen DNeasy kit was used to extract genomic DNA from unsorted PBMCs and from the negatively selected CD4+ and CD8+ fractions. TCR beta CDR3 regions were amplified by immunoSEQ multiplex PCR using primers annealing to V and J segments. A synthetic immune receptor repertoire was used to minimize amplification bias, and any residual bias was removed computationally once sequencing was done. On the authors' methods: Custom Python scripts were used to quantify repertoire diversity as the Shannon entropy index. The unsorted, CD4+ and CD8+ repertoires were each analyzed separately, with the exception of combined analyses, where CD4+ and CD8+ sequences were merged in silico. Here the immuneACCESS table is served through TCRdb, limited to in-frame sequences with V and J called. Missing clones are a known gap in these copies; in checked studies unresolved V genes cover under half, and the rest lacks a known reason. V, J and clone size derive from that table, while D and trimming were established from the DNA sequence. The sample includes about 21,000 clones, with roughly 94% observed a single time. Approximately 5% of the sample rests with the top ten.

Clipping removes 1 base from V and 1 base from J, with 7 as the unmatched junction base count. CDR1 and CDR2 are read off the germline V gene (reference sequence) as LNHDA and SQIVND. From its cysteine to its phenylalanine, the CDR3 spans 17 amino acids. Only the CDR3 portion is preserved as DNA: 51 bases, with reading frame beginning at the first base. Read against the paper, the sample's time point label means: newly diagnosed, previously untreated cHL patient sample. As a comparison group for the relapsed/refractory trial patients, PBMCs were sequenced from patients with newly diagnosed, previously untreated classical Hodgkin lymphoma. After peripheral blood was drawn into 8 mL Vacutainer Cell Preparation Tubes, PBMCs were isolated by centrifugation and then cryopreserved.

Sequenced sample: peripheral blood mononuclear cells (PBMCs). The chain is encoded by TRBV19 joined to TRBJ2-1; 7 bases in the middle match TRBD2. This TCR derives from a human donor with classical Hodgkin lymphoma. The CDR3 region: CASSIGISGASYNEQFF. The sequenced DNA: TGTGCCAGTAGTATAGGAATAAGCGGGGCGTCCTACAATGAGCAGTTCTTC.